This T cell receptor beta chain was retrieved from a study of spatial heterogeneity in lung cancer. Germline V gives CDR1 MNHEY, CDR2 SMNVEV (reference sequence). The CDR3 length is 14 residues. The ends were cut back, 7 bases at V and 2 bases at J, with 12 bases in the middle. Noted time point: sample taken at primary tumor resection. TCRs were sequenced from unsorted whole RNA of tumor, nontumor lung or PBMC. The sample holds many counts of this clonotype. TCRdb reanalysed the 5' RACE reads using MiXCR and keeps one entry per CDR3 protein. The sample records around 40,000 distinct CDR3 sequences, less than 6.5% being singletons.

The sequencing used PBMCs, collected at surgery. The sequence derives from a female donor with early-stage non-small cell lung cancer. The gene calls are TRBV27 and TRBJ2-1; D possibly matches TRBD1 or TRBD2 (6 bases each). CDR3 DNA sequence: TGTGCCAGCACCGTCGGGGGCCCCTACAATGAGCAGTTCTTC. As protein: CASTVGGPYNEQFF.